The entry that follows covers one T cell receptor (beta chain) sequence. The antigen this receptor binds is unknown. Nothing much larger sits one base from this clone, and base qualities are not available. The collaborating institutions used their own protocols to collect whole blood in K2EDTA tubes. For TCRbeta analysis, collaborator samples were shipped as frozen whole blood, as isolated PBMCs, or as DNA extracted from either sample type. The immunoSEQ Assay, a bias-controlled multiplex PCR, was used to amplify TCRbeta CDR3 regions from genomic DNA. Per the source publication's procedure: The number of nucleated cells in each sample was estimated from the amplification of reference gene primers within the assay. Sequence reads were collapsed and filtered to measure the absolute abundance of every unique TCRbeta CDR3 rearrangement. Productive Simpson clonality was computed per sample as the square root of Simpson's diversity index over productive rearrangements. The table was pulled from immuneACCESS by TCRdb, which kept in-frame rearrangements only. Such tables lose some clones; where checked, under half of the loss comes from unresolved V genes, and the rest has no known cause. That table gives V, J and clone size, and the DNA gave D and trimming. The table for this sample lists about 120,000 clones; 80% to 90% of them were counted only once. About 19% of the sample is held by the ten biggest clonotypes.

This entry comes from a study of blood T cell repertoires in COVID-19 (dated by TCRdb to the early 2020s). Regarding the research as a whole: The collaborator samples originated in the United States, Italy and Spain and spanned the acute and convalescent phases of COVID-19. The prospective study material was composed of cDNA or gDNA derived from T cells, B-cell-depleted T cells, or PBMCs. Subjects who had been exposed to COVID-19, were actively infected with it, or had recovered from it provided the deeply sampled blood TCRbeta repertoires that made up the dataset. A freely available public database, intended as a resource for researchers studying the immune response to SARS-CoV-2, is where the repertoires were released. Samples came from the ongoing ImmuneRACE study (first 160 participants) plus 1,254 subjects from 6 global collaborators. Sample metadata almost always included a de-identified subject ID, COVID-19 status, age in years and sex. Where available, HLA class I and class II types were taken from metadata supplied by the sample provider and were not determined by assay-based typing. Overall study results and their limits: Clinical and demographic metadata were provided uncurated, with the amount varying by source and participant.

This TCR derives from a human donor with acute or convalescent COVID-19. The donor label of this sample is uncertain. Specimen: peripheral blood.

The CDR3 amino acid sequence is: CASSSFRGPSAALHF. The DNA sequence is as follows: TGTGCCAGCAGCTCGTTCAGGGGGCCCAGTGCGGCCCTCCACTTT. Here the chain combines TRBV7-8 and TRBJ1-6; TRBD1 agrees with 8 junctional bases. The germline V gene specifies SGHVS as CDR1 and FQNEAQ as CDR2. The CDR3 holds 15 amino acids from the cysteine to the phenylalanine. Kept here is only the CDR3 DNA, which spans 45 bases and is read in frame from base 1. After removal of 4 bases from V and 14 bases from J, the junction retains 13 bases not matched to a gene.